Here is one T cell receptor beta chain with its context. Its specificity is not known. The data were obtained in a study of graft-versus-host responses after intestinal transplantation. Study background: All recipients got anti-thymocyte globulin induction, then tacrolimus and steroids for approximately three years.

Notes on the study in general: GvH clones surfaced in recipient marrow, some emerging earlier in ileum or blood. The highest levels of circulating GvH clones went along with early declines in HvG clones after transplant.

TCRdb's copy holds only in-frame clones and misses some; the assay was immunoSEQ multiplex PCR. The sample consists of approximately 86,000 clones, 80% to 95% of them appearing once. The material sequenced was unstimulated CD8+ T cells sorted from spleen or lymph node cells, taken before transplant. The origin of this receptor is a human donor who was the organ donor for an intestinal transplant.

The CDR3 loop is CASSEQGVRDEQYF. The CDR3 bases are TGTGCCAGCAGCGAACAGGGGGTCCGCGACGAGCAGTACTTC. The chain couples TRBV27 to TRBJ2-7, with TRBD1 matching 8 bases. CDR1 is MNHEY, CDR2 SMNVEV, per germline (reference sequence). Trimming cost V 6 bases and J 5 bases; bases outside gene matches: 9. The CDR3 has 14 amino acids.